Included here is one T cell receptor (beta chain) sequence, with context. As yet, its antigen is unknown. Purities in excess of 95% were seen in all sorted populations. The CDR3 spans 15 residues. Trimming left V 2 bases short and J 2 bases short, with 13 bases between. Germline V lookup: CDR1 SGHRS, CDR2 YFSETQ. The entirety of the isolated RNA underwent reverse transcription, so expressed TCRB transcripts were sequenced. Sequenced by immunoSEQ multiplex PCR; TCRdb stores in-frame clones only, minus some. The profile shows 250,000 to 350,000 clones, approximately 15% of them singletons. This sample is part of a study of beta chain features in type 1 diabetes. Study overall: Over all samples combined, over 85,000,000 sorted cells were examined. Broader study findings: Within each of all four CD4+ subsets, Type 1 diabetes patients had TCRB CDR3s that were moderately but significantly shorter.

The V and J genes are TRBV5-1 and TRBJ2-5; D is unresolved. The receptor was derived from a man between 25 and 39 years old with type 1 diabetes. Sequenced: naive CD4+ T cells from blood. The CDR3: CASSFYSTNQETQYF. The CDR3 DNA is TGCGCCAGCAGCTTTTACAGTACAAATCAAGAGACCCAGTACTTC. Variable domain in full (rest from reference TRBV5-1 and TRBJ2-5): KAGVTQTPRYLIKTRGQQVTLSCSPISGHRSVSWYQQTPGQGLQFLFEYFSETQRNKGNFPGRFSGRQFSNSRSEMNVSTLELGDSALYLCASSFYSTNQETQYFGPGTRLLVL.